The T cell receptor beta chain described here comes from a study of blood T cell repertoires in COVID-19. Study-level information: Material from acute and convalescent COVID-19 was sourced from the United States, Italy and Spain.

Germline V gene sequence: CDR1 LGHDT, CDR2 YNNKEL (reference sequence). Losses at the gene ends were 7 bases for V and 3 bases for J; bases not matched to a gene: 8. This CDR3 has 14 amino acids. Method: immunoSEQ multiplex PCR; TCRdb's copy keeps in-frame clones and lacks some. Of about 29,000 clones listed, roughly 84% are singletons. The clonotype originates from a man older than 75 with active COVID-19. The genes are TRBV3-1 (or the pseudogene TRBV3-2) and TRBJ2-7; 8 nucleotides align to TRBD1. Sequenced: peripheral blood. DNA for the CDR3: TGTGCCAGCACCTCGACAGGGGCTTACTACGAGCAGTACTTC. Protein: CASTSTGAYYEQYF.